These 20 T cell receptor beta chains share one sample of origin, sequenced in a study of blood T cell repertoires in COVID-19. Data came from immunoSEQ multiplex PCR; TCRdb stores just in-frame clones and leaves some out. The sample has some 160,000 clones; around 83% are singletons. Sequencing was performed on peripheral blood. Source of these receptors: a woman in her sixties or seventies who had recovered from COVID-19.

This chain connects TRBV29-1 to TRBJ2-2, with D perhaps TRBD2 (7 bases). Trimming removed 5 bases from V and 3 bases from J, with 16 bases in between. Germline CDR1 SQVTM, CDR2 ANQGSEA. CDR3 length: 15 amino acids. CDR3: CSVLFLGGDTGELFF. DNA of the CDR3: TGCAGCGTTTTGTTTTTAGGGGGGGACACCGGGGAGCTGTTTTTT.

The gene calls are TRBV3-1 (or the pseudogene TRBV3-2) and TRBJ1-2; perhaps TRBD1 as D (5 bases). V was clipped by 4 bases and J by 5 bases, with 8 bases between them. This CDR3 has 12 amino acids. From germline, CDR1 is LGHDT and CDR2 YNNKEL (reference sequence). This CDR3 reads CASSPGEYGYTF. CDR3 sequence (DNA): TGTGCCAGCAGCCCGGGGGAGTATGGCTACACCTTC.

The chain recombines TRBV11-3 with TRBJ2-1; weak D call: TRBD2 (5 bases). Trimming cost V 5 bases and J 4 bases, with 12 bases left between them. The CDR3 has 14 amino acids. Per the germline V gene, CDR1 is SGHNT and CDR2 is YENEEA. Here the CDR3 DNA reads TGTGCCAGCAGCGCTCCCGGACTTTACAATGAGCAGTTCTTC. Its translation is CASSAPGLYNEQFF.

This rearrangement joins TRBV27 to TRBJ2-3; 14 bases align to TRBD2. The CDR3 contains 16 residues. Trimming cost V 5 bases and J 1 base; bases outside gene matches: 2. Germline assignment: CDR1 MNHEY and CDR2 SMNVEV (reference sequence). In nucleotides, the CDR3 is TGTGCCAGCAGTGGGGGACTAGCGGGGGGCACAGATACGCAGTATTTT. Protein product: CASSGGLAGGTDTQYF.

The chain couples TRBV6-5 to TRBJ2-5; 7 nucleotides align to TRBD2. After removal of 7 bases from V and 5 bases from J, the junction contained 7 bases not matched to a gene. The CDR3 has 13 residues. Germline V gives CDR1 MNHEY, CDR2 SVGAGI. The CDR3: CASKRQGGETQYF. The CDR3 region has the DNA TGTGCCAGCAAGCGGCAGGGAGGGGAGACCCAGTACTTC.

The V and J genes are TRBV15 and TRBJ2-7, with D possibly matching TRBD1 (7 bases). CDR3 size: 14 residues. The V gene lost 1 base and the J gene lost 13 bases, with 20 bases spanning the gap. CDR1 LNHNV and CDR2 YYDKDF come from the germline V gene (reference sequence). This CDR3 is CATSRAPPGGMAYF. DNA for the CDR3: TGTGCCACCAGCAGAGCCCCCCCAGGGGGGATGGCCTACTTC.

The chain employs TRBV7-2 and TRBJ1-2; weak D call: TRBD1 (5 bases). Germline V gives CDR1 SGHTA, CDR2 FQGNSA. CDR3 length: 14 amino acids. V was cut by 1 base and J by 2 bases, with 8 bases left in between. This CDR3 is CASSLEGNNYGYTF. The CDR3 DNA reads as TGTGCCAGCAGCTTAGAGGGGAACAACTATGGCTACACCTTC.

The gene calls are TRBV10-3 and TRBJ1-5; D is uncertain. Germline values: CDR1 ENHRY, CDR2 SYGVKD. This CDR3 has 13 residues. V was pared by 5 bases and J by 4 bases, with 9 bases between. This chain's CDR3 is CAISFSMNQPQHF. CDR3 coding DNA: TGTGCCATCAGTTTTTCCATGAATCAGCCCCAGCATTTT.

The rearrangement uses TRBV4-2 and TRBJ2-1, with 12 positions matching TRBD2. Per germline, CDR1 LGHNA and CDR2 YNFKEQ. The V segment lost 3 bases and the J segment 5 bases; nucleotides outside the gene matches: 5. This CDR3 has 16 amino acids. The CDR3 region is CASSHSPSGRDNEQFF. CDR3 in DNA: TGTGCCAGCAGCCACTCTCCTAGCGGGAGGGACAATGAGCAGTTCTTC.

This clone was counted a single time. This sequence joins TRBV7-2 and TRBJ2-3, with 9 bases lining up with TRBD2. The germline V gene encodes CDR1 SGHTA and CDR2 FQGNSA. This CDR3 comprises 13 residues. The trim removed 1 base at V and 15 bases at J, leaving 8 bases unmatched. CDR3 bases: TGTGCCAGCAGCTTAGAGGGTAGCGGGAGAGAATATTTT. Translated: CASSLEGSGREYF.

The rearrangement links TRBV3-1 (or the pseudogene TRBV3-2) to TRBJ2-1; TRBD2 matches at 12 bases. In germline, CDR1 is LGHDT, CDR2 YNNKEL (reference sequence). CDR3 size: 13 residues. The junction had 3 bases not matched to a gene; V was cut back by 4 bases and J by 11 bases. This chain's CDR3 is CASSPRTSGKQFF. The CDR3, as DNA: TGTGCCAGCAGCCCACGGACTAGCGGGAAGCAGTTCTTC.

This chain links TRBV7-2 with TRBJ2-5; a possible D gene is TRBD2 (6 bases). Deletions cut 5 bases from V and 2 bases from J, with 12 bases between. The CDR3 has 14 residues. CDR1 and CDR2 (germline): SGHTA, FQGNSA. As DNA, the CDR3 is TGTGCCAGCAGCCCCCCGGGACTGCAAGAGACCCAGTACTTC. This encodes CASSPPGLQETQYF.

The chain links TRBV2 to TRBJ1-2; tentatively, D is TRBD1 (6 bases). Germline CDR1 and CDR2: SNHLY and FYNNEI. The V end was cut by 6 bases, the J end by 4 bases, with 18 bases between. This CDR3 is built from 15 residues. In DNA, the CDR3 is TGTGCCAGCAGCGCTCAGGGGCCGAGTGGCTATGGCTACACCTTC. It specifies CASSAQGPSGYGYTF. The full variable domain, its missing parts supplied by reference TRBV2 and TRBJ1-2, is EPEVTQTPSHQVTQMGQEVILRCVPISNHLYFYWYRQILGQKVEFLVSFYNNEISEKSEIFDDQFSVERPDGSNFTLKIRSTKLEDSAMYFCASSAQGPSGYGYTFGSGTRLTVV.

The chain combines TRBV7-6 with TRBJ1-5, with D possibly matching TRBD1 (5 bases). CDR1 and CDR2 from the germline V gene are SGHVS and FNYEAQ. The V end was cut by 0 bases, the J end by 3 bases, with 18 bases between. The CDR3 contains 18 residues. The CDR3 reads CASSLAPPGGANNQPQHF. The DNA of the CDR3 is TGTGCCAGCAGCTTAGCCCCTCCGGGAGGGGCCAACAATCAGCCCCAGCATTTT.

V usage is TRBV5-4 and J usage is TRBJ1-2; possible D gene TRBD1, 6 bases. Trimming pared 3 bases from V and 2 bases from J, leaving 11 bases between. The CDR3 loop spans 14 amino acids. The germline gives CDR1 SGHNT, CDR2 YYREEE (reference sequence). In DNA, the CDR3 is TGTGCCAGCAGCTCCAAACAGGGAAACTATGGCTACACCTTC. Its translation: CASSSKQGNYGYTF.

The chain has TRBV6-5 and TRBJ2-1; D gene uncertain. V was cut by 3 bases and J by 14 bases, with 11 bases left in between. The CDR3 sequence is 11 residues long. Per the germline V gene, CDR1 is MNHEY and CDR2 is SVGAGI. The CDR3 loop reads CASSYGLSKFF. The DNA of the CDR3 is TGTGCCAGCAGTTATGGGCTAAGCAAGTTCTTC.

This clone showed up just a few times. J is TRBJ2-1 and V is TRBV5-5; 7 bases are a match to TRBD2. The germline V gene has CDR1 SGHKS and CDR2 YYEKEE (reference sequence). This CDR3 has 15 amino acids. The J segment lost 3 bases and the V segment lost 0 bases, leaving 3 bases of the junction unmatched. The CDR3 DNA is TGTGCCAGCAGCTTGGGGCTAGCGGTCTACAATGAGCAGTTCTTC. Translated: CASSLGLAVYNEQFF.

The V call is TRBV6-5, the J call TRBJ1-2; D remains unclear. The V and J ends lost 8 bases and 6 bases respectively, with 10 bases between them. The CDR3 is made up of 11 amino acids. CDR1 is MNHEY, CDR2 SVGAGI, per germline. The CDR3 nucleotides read TGTGCCAGCGCGGGGTGGGATGGCTACACCTTC. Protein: CASAGWDGYTF.

The CDR3, as DNA: TGTGCCAGCAGCGGGGGGGCGCGGGATGAGCAGTTCTTC. Protein product: CASSGGARDEQFF. The chain couples TRBV4-2 to TRBJ2-1; maybe TRBD2 (7 bases). This CDR3 is built from 13 residues. V dropped 5 bases and J dropped 8 bases, with 13 bases sitting between them. Germline CDR1 LGHNA, CDR2 YNFKEQ.

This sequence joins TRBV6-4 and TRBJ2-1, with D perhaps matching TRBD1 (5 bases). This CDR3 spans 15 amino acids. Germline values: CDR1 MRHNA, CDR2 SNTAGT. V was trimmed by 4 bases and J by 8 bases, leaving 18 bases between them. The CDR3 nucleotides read TGTGCCAGCAGTGCTGTAGGGCCAGGGTTCGATGAGCAGTTCTTC. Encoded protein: CASSAVGPGFDEQFF.